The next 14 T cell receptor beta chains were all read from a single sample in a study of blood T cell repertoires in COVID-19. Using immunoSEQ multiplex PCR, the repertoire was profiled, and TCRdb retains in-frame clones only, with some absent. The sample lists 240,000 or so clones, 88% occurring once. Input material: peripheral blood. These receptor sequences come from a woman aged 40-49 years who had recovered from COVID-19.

In DNA, the CDR3 is TGTGCCAGCAGCTTTCCAGGGCCTGGGTATGGCTACACCTTC. It translates to CASSFPGPGYGYTF. The chain couples TRBV5-6 to TRBJ1-2, with D perhaps TRBD1 (5 bases). Deletions cut 2 bases from V and 5 bases from J, with 13 bases between. This CDR3 is 14 amino acids long. From germline, CDR1 is SGHDT and CDR2 YYEEEE.

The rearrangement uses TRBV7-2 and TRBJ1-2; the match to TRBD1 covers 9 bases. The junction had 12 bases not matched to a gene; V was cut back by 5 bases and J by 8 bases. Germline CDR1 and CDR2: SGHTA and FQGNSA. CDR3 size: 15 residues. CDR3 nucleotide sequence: TGTGCCAGCAGCCCTAACCCGGGACAGGGTTACGGCTACACCTTC. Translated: CASSPNPGQGYGYTF.

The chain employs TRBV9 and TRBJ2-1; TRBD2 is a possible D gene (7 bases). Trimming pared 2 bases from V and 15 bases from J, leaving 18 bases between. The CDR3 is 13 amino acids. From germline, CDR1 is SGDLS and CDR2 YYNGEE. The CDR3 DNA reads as TGTGCCAGCAGCGTGGGCCCAGGGGACTACCCGTTCTTC. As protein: CASSVGPGDYPFF.

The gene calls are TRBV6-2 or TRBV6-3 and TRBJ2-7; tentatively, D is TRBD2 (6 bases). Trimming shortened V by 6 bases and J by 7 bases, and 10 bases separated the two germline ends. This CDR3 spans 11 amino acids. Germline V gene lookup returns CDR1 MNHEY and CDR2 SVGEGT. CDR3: CASSQAGEQYV. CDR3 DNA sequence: TGTGCCAGCAGCCAGGCGGGGGAGCAGTACGTC.

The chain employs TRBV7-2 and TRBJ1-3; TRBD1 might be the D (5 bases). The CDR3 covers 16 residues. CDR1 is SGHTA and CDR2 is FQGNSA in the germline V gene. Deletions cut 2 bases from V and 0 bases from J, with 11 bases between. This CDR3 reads CASSLLGANSGNTIYF. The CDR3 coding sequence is TGTGCCAGCAGCTTACTAGGGGCCAACTCTGGAAACACCATATATTTT.

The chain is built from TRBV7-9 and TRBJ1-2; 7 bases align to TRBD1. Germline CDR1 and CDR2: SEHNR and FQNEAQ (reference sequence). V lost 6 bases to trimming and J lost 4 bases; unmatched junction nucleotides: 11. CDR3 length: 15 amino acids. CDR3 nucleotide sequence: TGTGCCAGCAGACCTGACAGGGTCCTTGGCTATGGCTACACCTTC. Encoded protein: CASRPDRVLGYGYTF.

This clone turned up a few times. The CDR3 protein is CAIRGLDNEQFF. CDR3 nucleotides: TGTGCCATCCGCGGACTCGACAATGAGCAGTTCTTC. The V gene is TRBV10-3, the J gene TRBJ2-1; a possible D gene is TRBD2 (5 bases). The CDR3 is 12 residues long. The ends were cut back, 8 bases at V and 5 bases at J, with 10 bases in the middle. The germline gives CDR1 ENHRY, CDR2 SYGVKD.

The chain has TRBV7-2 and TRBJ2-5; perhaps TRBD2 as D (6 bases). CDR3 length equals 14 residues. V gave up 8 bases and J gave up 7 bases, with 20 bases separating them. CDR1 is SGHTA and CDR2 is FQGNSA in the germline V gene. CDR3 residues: CASGRQRATGTQYF. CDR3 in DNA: TGTGCCAGCGGGAGGCAGCGGGCTACCGGGACCCAGTACTTC.

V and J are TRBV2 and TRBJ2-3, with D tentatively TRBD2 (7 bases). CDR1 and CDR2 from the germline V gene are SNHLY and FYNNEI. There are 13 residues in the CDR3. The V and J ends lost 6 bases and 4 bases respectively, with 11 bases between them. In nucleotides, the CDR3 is TGTGCCAGCAGAGGGGGGGGGCCAGATACGCAGTATTTT. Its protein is CASRGGGPDTQYF.

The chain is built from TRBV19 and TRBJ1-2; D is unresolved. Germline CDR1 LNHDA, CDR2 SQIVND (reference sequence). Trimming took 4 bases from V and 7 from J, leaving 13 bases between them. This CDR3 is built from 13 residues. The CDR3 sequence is CASSTGLGVGYTF. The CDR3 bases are TGTGCCAGTAGTACGGGCCTCGGGGTTGGCTACACCTTC. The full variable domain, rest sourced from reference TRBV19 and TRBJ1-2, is DGGITQSPKYLFRKEGQNVTLSCEQNLNHDAMYWYRQDPGQGLRLIYYSQIVNDFQKGDIAEGYSVSREKKESFPLTVTSAQKNPTAFYLCASSTGLGVGYTFGSGTRLTVV.

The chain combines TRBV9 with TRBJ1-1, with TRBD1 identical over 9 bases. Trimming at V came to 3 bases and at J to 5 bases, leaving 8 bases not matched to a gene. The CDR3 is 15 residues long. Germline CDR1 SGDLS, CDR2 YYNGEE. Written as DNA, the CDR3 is TGTGCCAGCAGCGCCCACCCGACAGGGGGGACTGAAGCTTTCTTT. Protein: CASSAHPTGGTEAFF.

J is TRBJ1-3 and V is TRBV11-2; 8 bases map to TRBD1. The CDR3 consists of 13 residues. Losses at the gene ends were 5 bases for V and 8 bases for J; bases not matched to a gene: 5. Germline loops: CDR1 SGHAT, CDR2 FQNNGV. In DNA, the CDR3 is TGTGCCAGCAGCGGACAGGGTGTGCACACCATATATTTT. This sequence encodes CASSGQGVHTIYF.

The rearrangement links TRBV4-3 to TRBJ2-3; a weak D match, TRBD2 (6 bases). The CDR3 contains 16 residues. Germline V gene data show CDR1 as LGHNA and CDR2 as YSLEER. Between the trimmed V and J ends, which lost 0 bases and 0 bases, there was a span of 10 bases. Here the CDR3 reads CASSQDPGASTDTQYF. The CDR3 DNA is TGCGCCAGCAGCCAAGATCCGGGAGCTAGCACAGATACGCAGTATTTT.

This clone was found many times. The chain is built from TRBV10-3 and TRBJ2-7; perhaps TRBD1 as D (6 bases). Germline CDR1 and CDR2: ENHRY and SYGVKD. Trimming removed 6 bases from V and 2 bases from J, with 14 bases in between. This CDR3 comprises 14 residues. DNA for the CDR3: TGTGCCATCAGGACAACGGGACACCCCTACGAGCAGTACTTC. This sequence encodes CAIRTTGHPYEQYF.